What follows are 11 T cell receptor beta chains derived from one specimen sequenced in a study of breast tumors, draining lymph nodes, adjacent tissues. Breast cancer patients provided tissue from their axillary draining lymph nodes. TCRdb reprocessed the multiplex PCR reads with MiXCR, giving one entry per CDR3 protein. The data hold approximately 210,000 distinct CDR3 sequences, with less than 35% observed a single time. Sequenced: axillary lymph node tissue. The receptor source for this set is a female donor with breast cancer. Some clones in this sample may be carry-over from other donors' samples.

About this clonotype itself: A single base separates this from a much larger clone, so it may be a read error. V and J are TRBV5-1 and TRBJ1-5; possible D gene TRBD1, 5 bases. This CDR3 is built from 16 residues. Germline V CDR1 and CDR2: SGHRS, YFSETQ. The CDR3: CVSSSEPGPTNQPQHF. CDR3 nucleotide sequence: TGCGTCAGCAGCTCCGAACCGGGGCCGACTAATCAGCCCCAGCATTTT.

This clonotype occurred a few times. The chain employs TRBV27 and TRBJ2-6; D unclear. Germline V CDR1 and CDR2: MNHEY, SMNVEV (reference sequence). CDR3 size: 13 residues. V shed 3 bases and J shed 3 bases, with 3 bases lying between them. The CDR3 loop is CASSFNGANVLTF. Here the CDR3 DNA reads TGTGCCAGCAGTTTCAATGGGGCCAACGTCCTGACTTTC.

This clonotype has more than one count but fewer than ten. The V and J genes are TRBV6-1 and TRBJ2-1; 14 nucleotides align to TRBD2. Germline CDR1 and CDR2: MNHNS and SASEGT. This CDR3 contains 15 residues. After removal of 6 bases from V and 10 bases from J, the junction contained 8 bases not matched to a gene. CDR3 bases: TGTGCCAGCAGCCCGGGACTAGCGGGAGTAAGGGAGCAGTTCTTC. It encodes CASSPGLAGVREQFF.

With regard to this clonotype: The CDR3 carries no conserved terminal phenylalanine or tryptophan, so it likely arises from a read error. The chain uses TRBV20-1 and TRBJ2-6; D possibly uses TRBD1 or TRBD2 (5 bases each). Per germline, CDR1 DFQATT and CDR2 SNEGSKA (reference sequence). The CDR3 is 16 residues long. CDR3 nucleotide sequence: TGCAGTTGCTCGGGACCCAAGAGCTCTGCGGCCAACGTCCTGACTTAC. Its protein is CSCSGPKSSAANVLTY.

The V call is TRBV6-5, the J call TRBJ2-7; either TRBD1 or TRBD2 may fit D (5 bases each). This CDR3 is 14 amino acids long. CDR1 MNHEY and CDR2 SVGAGI come from the germline V gene. The V end was cut by 7 bases, the J end by 6 bases, with 19 bases between. In nucleotides, the CDR3 is TGTGCCAGCAAACTCGGGGCTGGGGTTTCCGAGCAGTACTTC. Translation: CASKLGAGVSEQYF.

This clonotype was counted at least ten times. The V call is TRBV12-3 or TRBV12-4, the J call TRBJ1-2; TRBD1 matches at 8 bases. The length of the CDR3 is 15 residues. The V and J ends lost 5 bases and 7 bases, in that order; junction bases with no gene match: 12. In DNA form, the CDR3 reads TGTGCCAGCAGTCGAGCAGGACAGGGAGGTCGTGGCTACACCTTC. The encoded protein is CASSRAGQGGRGYTF.

The rearrangement uses TRBV12-3 or TRBV12-4 and TRBJ2-5; possibly TRBD2 for D (5 bases). The V end was cut by 3 bases, the J end by 9 bases, with 8 bases between. This CDR3 spans 11 amino acids. This chain's CDR3 is CASSLLEAQYF. In DNA, the CDR3 is TGTGCCAGCAGTTTGTTGGAGGCCCAGTACTTC.

The sample holds many counts of this clonotype. The chain joins TRBV19 to TRBJ2-1, with D possibly matching TRBD2 (6 bases). From germline, CDR1 is LNHDA and CDR2 SQIVND (reference sequence). The CDR3 spans 16 residues. V was trimmed by 2 bases and J by 0 bases, leaving 11 bases between them. In nucleotides, the CDR3 is TGTGCCAGTAGTATATCTGGGGGACTCTCCTACAATGAGCAGTTCTTC. This translates into CASSISGGLSYNEQFF.

This clonotype was counted many times. The chain recombines TRBV19 with TRBJ2-1, with TRBD2 matching 13 bases. V dropped 1 base and J dropped 7; count of bases not matched to a gene: 4. The germline V gene has CDR1 LNHDA and CDR2 SQIVND (reference sequence). The CDR3 is 16 amino acids. The CDR3 is CASSIVTSGGGNEQFF. CDR3 nucleotides: TGTGCCAGTAGTATAGTAACTAGCGGGGGGGGTAATGAGCAGTTCTTC.

This clonotype has at least ten counts. The gene calls are TRBV2 and TRBJ2-3, with D possibly called TRBD1 or TRBD2 (6 bases each). This CDR3 comprises 15 residues. Germline V gene lookup returns CDR1 SNHLY and CDR2 FYNNEI. The V gene lost 6 bases and the J gene lost 6 bases, with 19 bases spanning the gap. The CDR3 region is CASRTQGAAGDTQYF. CDR3 coding DNA: TGTGCCAGCAGGACACAGGGCGCCGCGGGGGATACGCAGTATTTT.

This clonotype was recorded at least ten times. The chain carries TRBV2 and TRBJ2-5; D is perhaps TRBD1 or TRBD2 (5 bases each). The CDR3 consists of 16 residues. Germline V lookup: CDR1 SNHLY, CDR2 FYNNEI. V was clipped by 6 bases and J by 5 bases, with 22 bases between them. The CDR3 spells CASRGVVRGSRETQYF. CDR3 nucleotides: TGTGCCAGCAGAGGGGTTGTCAGAGGGTCTAGGGAGACCCAGTACTTC.